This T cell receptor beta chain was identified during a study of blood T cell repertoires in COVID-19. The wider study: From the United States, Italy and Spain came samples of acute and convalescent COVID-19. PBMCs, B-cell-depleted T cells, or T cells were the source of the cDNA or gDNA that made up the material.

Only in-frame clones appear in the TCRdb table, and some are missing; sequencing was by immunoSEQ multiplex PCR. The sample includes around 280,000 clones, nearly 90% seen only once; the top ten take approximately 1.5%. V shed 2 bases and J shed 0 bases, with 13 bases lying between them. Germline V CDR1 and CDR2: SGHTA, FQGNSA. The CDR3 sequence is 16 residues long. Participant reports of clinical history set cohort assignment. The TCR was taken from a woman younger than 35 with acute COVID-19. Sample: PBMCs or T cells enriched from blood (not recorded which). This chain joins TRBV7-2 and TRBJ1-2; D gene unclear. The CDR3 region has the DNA TGTGCCAGCAGCTTATACAGCTCTGAAACTAACTATGGCTACACCTTC. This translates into CASSLYSSETNYGYTF.